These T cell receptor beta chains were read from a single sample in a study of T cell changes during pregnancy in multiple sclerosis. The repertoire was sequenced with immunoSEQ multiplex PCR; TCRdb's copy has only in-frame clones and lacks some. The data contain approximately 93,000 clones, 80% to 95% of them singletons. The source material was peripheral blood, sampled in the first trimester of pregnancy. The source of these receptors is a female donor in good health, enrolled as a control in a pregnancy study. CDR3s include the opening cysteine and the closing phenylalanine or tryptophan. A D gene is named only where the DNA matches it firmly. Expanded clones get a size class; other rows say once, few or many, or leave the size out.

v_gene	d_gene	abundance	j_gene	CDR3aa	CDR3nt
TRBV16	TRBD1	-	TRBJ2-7	CASSQSGGQIYEQYF	TGTGCCAGCAGCCAATCTGGGGGACAGATTTACGAGCAGTACTTC
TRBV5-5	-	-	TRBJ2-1	CASSLSGNSYNEQFF	TGTGCCAGCAGCTTGTCAGGCAACTCCTACAATGAGCAGTTCTTC
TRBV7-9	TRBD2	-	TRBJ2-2	CASSGSGGSNTGELFF	TGTGCCAGCAGCGGTAGCGGGGGATCGAACACCGGGGAGCTGTTTTTT
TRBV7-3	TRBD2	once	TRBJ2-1	CASSRSGTSEQFF	TGTGCCAGCAGCAGATCCGGGACTAGCGAGCAGTTCTTC
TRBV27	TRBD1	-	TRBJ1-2	CASSQTGDQWFSGYTF	TGTGCCAGCAGTCAAACAGGGGATCAGTGGTTTAGTGGCTACACCTTC
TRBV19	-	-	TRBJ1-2	CASSIGGVGRPPYGYTF	TGTGCCAGTAGTATAGGCGGGGTTGGGAGGCCTCCCTATGGCTACACCTTC
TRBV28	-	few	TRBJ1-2	CASSRRGGGDYGYTF	TGTGCCAGCAGCCGGAGAGGGGGTGGTGACTATGGCTACACCTTC
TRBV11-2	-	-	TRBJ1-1	CASSLTENTEAFF	TGTGCCAGCAGCTTGACAGAGAACACTGAAGCTTTCTTT
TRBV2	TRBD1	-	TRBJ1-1	CASSRQGGNTEAFF	TGTGCCAGCAGTAGACAGGGAGGGAACACTGAAGCTTTCTTT
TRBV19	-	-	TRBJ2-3	CASSSPLVSTGVDTQYF	TGTGCCAGTAGTAGCCCTCTAGTGAGTACCGGGGTGGATACGCAGTATTTT
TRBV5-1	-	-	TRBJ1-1	CASRRDLNTEAFF	TGCGCCAGCAGGCGGGATTTGAACACTGAAGCTTTCTTT
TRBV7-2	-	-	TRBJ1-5	CASSTDLDSNQPQHF	TGTGCCAGCAGCACGGACTTGGACAGCAATCAGCCCCAGCATTTT
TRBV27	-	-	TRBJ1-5	CASSPRGAGNQPQHF	TGTGCCAGCAGTCCCCGGGGGGCCGGCAATCAGCCCCAGCATTTT
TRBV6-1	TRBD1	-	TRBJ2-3	CASSEGQGAQRNTQYF	TGTGCCAGCAGTGAAGGACAGGGGGCGCAACGGAATACGCAGTATTTT
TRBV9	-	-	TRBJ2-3	CASSAKLATSTDTQYF	TGTGCCAGCAGCGCCAAACTAGCCACTAGCACAGATACGCAGTATTTT
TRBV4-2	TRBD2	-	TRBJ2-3	CASSQAIAGDSDTQYF	TGTGCCAGCAGCCAAGCAATAGCGGGAGATTCAGATACGCAGTATTTT
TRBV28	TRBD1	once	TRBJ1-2	CASTGTANYGYTF	TGTGCCAGTACCGGGACAGCGAACTATGGCTACACCTTC
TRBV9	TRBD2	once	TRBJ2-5	CASSKSGTRLETQYF	TGTGCCAGCAGCAAATCCGGGACTAGACTGGAGACCCAGTACTTC
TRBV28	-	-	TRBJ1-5	CASSSWENQPQHF	TGTGCCAGCAGTTCCTGGGAGAATCAGCCCCAGCATTTT
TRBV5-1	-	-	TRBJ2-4	CASSTGDLAKNIQYF	TGCGCCAGCAGCACCGGGGACTTGGCCAAAAACATTCAGTACTTC
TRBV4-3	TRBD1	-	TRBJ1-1	CASSRGTGKSRDTEAFF	TGCGCCAGCAGCCGAGGGACAGGGAAATCCCGGGACACTGAAGCTTTCTTT
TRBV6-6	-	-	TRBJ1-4	CASSPVQVQEKLFF	TGTGCCAGCAGTCCCGTGCAGGTCCAGGAAAAACTGTTTTTT
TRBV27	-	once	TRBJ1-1	CASSLDRPMNTEAFF	TGTGCCAGCAGTTTAGACAGGCCAATGAACACTGAAGCTTTCTTT
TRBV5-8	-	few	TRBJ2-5	CASSFQGGLIETQYF	TGTGCCAGCAGCTTCCAGGGGGGATTAATAGAGACCCAGTACTTC
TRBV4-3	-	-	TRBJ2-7	CASSQDIEARVGVYEQYF	TGCGCCAGCAGCCAAGATATTGAAGCGAGGGTAGGTGTATACGAGCAGTACTTC
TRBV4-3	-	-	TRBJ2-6	CASSQDSGAGANVLTF	TGCGCCAGCAGCCAAGACTCGGGGGCTGGGGCCAACGTCCTGACTTTC
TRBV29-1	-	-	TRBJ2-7	CSVGGLREQYF	TGCAGCGTGGGGGGGCTTCGGGAGCAGTACTTC
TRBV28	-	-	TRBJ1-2	CASSPGRLYGYTF	TGTGCCAGCAGTCCGGGTCGTCTGTATGGCTACACCTTC
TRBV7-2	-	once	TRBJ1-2	CASSPGESYYGYTF	TGTGCCAGCAGCCCAGGGGAGAGTTACTATGGCTACACCTTC
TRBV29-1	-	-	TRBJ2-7	CSVVRTVPYEQYF	TGCAGCGTCGTAAGGACAGTCCCCTACGAGCAGTACTTC
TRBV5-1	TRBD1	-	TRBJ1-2	CASSLVMGTDSYGYTF	TGCGCCAGCAGCTTGGTAATGGGGACAGATTCCTATGGCTACACCTTC
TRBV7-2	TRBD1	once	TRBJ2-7	CASSSGQAGSYEQYF	TGTGCCAGCAGCTCTGGACAGGCAGGCTCCTACGAGCAGTACTTC
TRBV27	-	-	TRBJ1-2	CASSTNRETNYGYTF	TGTGCCAGCAGTACCAACAGGGAAACTAACTATGGCTACACCTTC
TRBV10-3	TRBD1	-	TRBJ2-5	CAISESTGGKETQYF	TGTGCCATCAGTGAATCGACAGGGGGCAAGGAGACCCAGTACTTC